A single sample is the source of the 30 T cell receptor beta chains below, sequenced in a study of cytomegalovirus exposure and HLA in healthy donors. The PCR used 60 Vbeta and 13 Jbeta primers. TCRdb's table, derived via immunoSEQ multiplex PCR, lists solely in-frame clones and lacks some. The data contain 200,000 to 250,000 clones, roughly 82% of them seen just once; the ten biggest clones take up approximately 5.3%. The specimen sequenced was PBMCs. These receptors were obtained from a woman in her 40s in good health and CMV-seropositive.

The chain is built from TRBV10-3 and TRBJ1-5; tentatively, D is TRBD1 (5 bases). This CDR3 spans 13 amino acids. V shed 7 bases and J shed 2 bases, with 9 bases lying between them. Germline loops: CDR1 ENHRY, CDR2 SYGVKD. The CDR3 bases are TGTGCCATCAAATCGGGGGGCAATCAGCCCCAGCATTTT. It specifies CAIKSGGNQPQHF.

The rearrangement links TRBV30 to TRBJ1-2, with TRBD1 identical over 7 bases. J lost 4 bases, V lost 0 bases, and 8 bases had no gene match. From germline, CDR1 is GTSNPN and CDR2 SVGIG (reference sequence). This CDR3 is 15 amino acids long. This CDR3 reads CAWSVGYRGSYGYTF. Here the CDR3 DNA reads TGTGCCTGGAGTGTAGGTTACAGGGGTAGCTATGGCTACACCTTC.

The chain employs TRBV9 and TRBJ1-1, with D maybe TRBD1 (6 bases). CDR3 length: 15 residues. Germline V gene sequence: CDR1 SGDLS, CDR2 YYNGEE. Trimming removed 4 bases at V and 1 base at J, with 14 bases between. The CDR3 protein is CASSTSSTGNTEAFF. The CDR3 nucleotides read TGTGCCAGCAGCACCTCATCGACAGGGAACACTGAAGCTTTCTTT.

The chain joins TRBV2 to TRBJ1-5, with D unclear. V was clipped by 10 bases and J by 0 bases, with 13 bases between them. CDR1 and CDR2 (germline): SNHLY, FYNNEI. This CDR3 has 14 amino acids. CDR3 DNA sequence: TGTGCCACCCATGGGGAGCATAGCAATCAGCCCCAGCATTTT. Its protein product is CATHGEHSNQPQHF.

The chain recombines TRBV27 with TRBJ1-1; TRBD1 might be the D (6 bases). Between the trimmed V and J ends, which lost 5 bases and 5 bases, there was a span of 18 bases. This CDR3 spans 15 amino acids. CDR1 is MNHEY and CDR2 is SMNVEV in the germline V gene (reference sequence). The CDR3 sequence: CASSPNRVVGTEAFF. CDR3 in DNA: TGTGCCAGCAGTCCTAACAGGGTTGTGGGAACTGAAGCTTTCTTT.

This clone occurred once. This same CDR3 is encoded by further DNA sequences in the sample. This chain links TRBV30 with TRBJ2-5, with a possible D match to TRBD1 (6 bases). Trimming removed 0 bases at V and 5 bases at J, with 10 bases between. CDR3 length: 13 residues. Germline CDR1 reads GTSNPN; CDR2 reads SVGIG (reference sequence). CDR3 amino acids: CAWSVGGVETQYF. The CDR3, as DNA: TGTGCCTGGAGTGTAGGGGGAGTGGAGACCCAGTACTTC.

A few counts support this clone. CDR3 DNA: TGTGCCAGCAGCCCGATAGGGACTAGCGGGAGGACCACCTTCGACGAGCAGTACTTC. Its protein is CASSPIGTSGRTTFDEQYF. This rearrangement joins TRBV7-6 to TRBJ2-7; 15 positions match TRBD2. CDR1 and CDR2 (germline): SGHVS, FNYEAQ. This CDR3 contains 19 residues. The V gene end was trimmed by 5 bases and the J gene end by 5 bases; junction bases not matched to a gene: 16.

The DNA for the CDR3 is TGTGCCAGCAGCGGAAGACAGGGGGACCACGAGCAGTACTTC. It translates to CASSGRQGDHEQYF. The V and J genes are TRBV9 and TRBJ2-7; 9 nucleotides match TRBD1. The V gene end was trimmed by 3 bases and the J gene end by 5 bases; junction bases not matched to a gene: 6. This CDR3 contains 14 residues. The germline gives CDR1 SGDLS, CDR2 YYNGEE.

The gene calls are TRBV15 and TRBJ1-4; possible D gene TRBD1, 6 bases. Deletions cut 2 bases from V and 8 bases from J, with 21 bases between. CDR1 is LNHNV and CDR2 is YYDKDF in the germline V gene (reference sequence). This CDR3 is 17 amino acids long. The DNA of the CDR3 is TGTGCCACCAGCAGACGCCCAGGTTGGGGGCTTAGAGAAAAACTGTTTTTT. Its protein product is CATSRRPGWGLREKLFF.

The chain uses TRBV9 and TRBJ1-5; 8 nucleotides match TRBD1. Germline V lookup: CDR1 SGDLS, CDR2 YYNGEE. The trim removed 4 bases at V and 5 bases at J, leaving 8 bases unmatched. The length of the CDR3 is 15 residues. CDR3 coding DNA: TGTGCCAGCAGCTCGGCGGGGACAGGCCATCAGCCCCAGCATTTT. It encodes CASSSAGTGHQPQHF.

J is TRBJ1-1 and V is TRBV5-5, with TRBD1 matching over 11 bases. V lost 7 bases to trimming and J lost 5 bases; unmatched junction nucleotides: 4. The CDR3 consists of 13 residues. Per germline, CDR1 SGHKS and CDR2 YYEKEE (reference sequence). CDR3 protein: CASGQGAYTEAFF. The CDR3 coding sequence is TGTGCCAGCGGACAGGGGGCGTATACTGAAGCTTTCTTT. The variable domain in full, completed from reference TRBV5-5 and TRBJ1-1, reads DAGVTQSPTHLIKTRGQQVTLRCSPISGHKSVSWYQQVLGQGPQFIFQYYEKEERGRGNFPDRFSARQFPNYSSELNVNALLLGDSALYLCASGQGAYTEAFFGQGTRLTVV.

The chain has TRBV18 and TRBJ1-4; maybe TRBD1 (5 bases). Germline V lookup: CDR1 KGHSH, CDR2 LQKENI. Trimming shortened V by 2 bases and J by 8 bases, and 18 bases separated the two germline ends. The CDR3 has 16 residues. The CDR3 DNA follows: TGTGCCAGCTCACCATTCCGGGGGGGGTCAGAAGAAAAACTGTTTTTT. It is translated as CASSPFRGGSEEKLFF.

The chain is built from TRBV30 and TRBJ1-5; 7 bases align to TRBD1. CDR3 size: 13 residues. Germline assignment: CDR1 GTSNPN and CDR2 SVGIG (reference sequence). J gave up 6 bases and V 2 bases, and 4 bases lay outside the gene matches. CDR3 sequence reads: CAWSYRGIQPQHF. As DNA, the CDR3 is TGTGCCTGGAGTTACAGGGGTATTCAGCCCCAGCATTTT.

J is TRBJ2-7 and V is TRBV12-5; 10 bases fit TRBD2. V shed 5 bases and J 3 bases; nucleotides not matched to a gene: 4. CDR3 size: 14 residues. Germline lookup yields CDR1 LGHNT and CDR2 FRNRAP. The CDR3 region has the DNA TGTGCTAGTGGTAGCGGGGGGGCCCTCTACGAGCAGTACTTC. The encoded protein is CASGSGGALYEQYF. Combining the CDR3 with reference TRBV12-5 and TRBJ2-7 gives the whole variable domain DARVTQTPRHKVTEMGQEVTMRCQPILGHNTVFWYRQTMMQGLELLAYFRNRAPLDDSGMPKDRFSAEMPDATLATLKIQPSEPRDSAVYFCASGSGGALYEQYFGPGTRLTVT.

The rearrangement joins TRBV19 to TRBJ1-4; no clear D. This CDR3 has 17 residues. The V gene lost 5 bases and the J gene lost 1 base, with 17 bases spanning the gap. The germline V gene has CDR1 LNHDA and CDR2 SQIVND (reference sequence). CDR3 in amino acids: CASSVAAAVGTNEKLFF. CDR3 DNA: TGTGCCAGTAGTGTGGCGGCAGCCGTGGGAACTAATGAAAAACTGTTTTTT.

The rearrangement links TRBV9 to TRBJ2-5, with TRBD2 as a possible D gene (6 bases). The length of the CDR3 is 14 residues. Trimming pared 4 bases from V and 2 bases from J, leaving 12 bases between. Per the germline V gene, CDR1 is SGDLS and CDR2 is YYNGEE. DNA of the CDR3: TGTGCCAGCAGCCTCCAGGGACTGCAAGAGACCCAGTACTTC. The encoded protein is CASSLQGLQETQYF.

The genes are TRBV30 and TRBJ2-2, with 7 bases that match TRBD2. Germline-derived CDR1 and CDR2 are GTSNPN and SVGIG (reference sequence). The CDR3 is 14 amino acids. Trimming took 2 bases from V and 4 from J; bases not matched to a gene: 4. The CDR3 region has the DNA TGTGCCTGGAGTCGGAGCGGGGTCACCGGGGAGCTGTTTTTT. It translates to CAWSRSGVTGELFF.

V is TRBV19 and J is TRBJ2-7; 8 nucleotides agree with TRBD1. The CDR3 totals 14 residues. CDR1 is LNHDA and CDR2 is SQIVND in the germline V gene (reference sequence). V lost 4 bases to trimming and J lost 3 bases; unmatched junction nucleotides: 5. This CDR3 reads CASSTTGTGYEQYF. The CDR3 DNA is TGTGCCAGTAGTACTACCGGGACAGGCTACGAGCAGTACTTC.

This clone appeared a single time. This chain joins TRBV28 and TRBJ2-1, with TRBD2 matching 12 bases. With V trimmed by 4 bases and J by 2 bases, 3 bases remained unmatched. This CDR3 region has 16 residues. Per germline, CDR1 MDHEN and CDR2 SYDVKM. CDR3 residues: CASSSPSGGAYNEQFF. The CDR3 region has the DNA TGTGCCAGCAGTTCCCCTAGCGGGGGGGCCTACAATGAGCAGTTCTTC. Filled out from reference TRBV28 and TRBJ2-1, the complete variable domain reads DVKVTQSSRYLVKRTGEKVFLECVQDMDHENMFWYRQDPGLGLRLIYFSYDVKMKEKGDIPEGYSVSREKKERFSLILESASTNQTSMYLCASSSPSGGAYNEQFFGPGTRLTVL.

The chain links TRBV2 to TRBJ2-1, with a tentative D call TRBD2 (7 bases). V was trimmed by 7 bases and J by 0 bases, leaving 22 bases between them. The CDR3 runs to 18 residues. Germline V gene sequence: CDR1 SNHLY, CDR2 FYNNEI. CDR3: CASKGGVSSGYSYNEQFF. Written as DNA, the CDR3 is TGTGCCAGCAAGGGGGGGGTGAGTAGCGGGTACTCCTACAATGAGCAGTTCTTC.

Written as DNA, the CDR3 is TGTGCCAGCTCTCAAAACGCCCCCCACAGGGGAAGCTCCTACGAGCAGTACTTC. It translates to CASSQNAPHRGSSYEQYF. The chain combines TRBV18 with TRBJ2-7, with 7 bases identical to TRBD1. The V and J ends lost 6 bases and 0 bases, in that order; junction bases with no gene match: 17. The CDR3 runs to 18 residues. Germline V CDR1 and CDR2: KGHSH, LQKENI.

This clone was seen a few times. This chain links TRBV6-5 with TRBJ1-6; D gene ambiguous. The V gene's germline CDR1 is MNHEY and CDR2 SVGAGI. Trimming cost V 0 bases and J 13 bases, with 16 bases left between them. The CDR3 runs to 15 residues. DNA for the CDR3: TGTGCCAGCAGTTACTCCCTGGGCAGGCCGGGGCCCCTCCACTTT. It translates to CASSYSLGRPGPLHF.

The J gene is TRBJ1-2, the V gene TRBV5-8, with 7 bases aligning to TRBD1. V lost 0 bases, J lost 8 bases, and 10 bases stayed unmatched. The CDR3 is made up of 15 amino acids. Germline CDR1 is SGHTS and CDR2 is YDEGEE. In DNA form, the CDR3 reads TGTGCCAGCAGCTTGGGTAGAGGGGGCCTTGGAGGCTACACCTTC. Its protein is CASSLGRGGLGGYTF.

This clone turned up a few times. This chain joins TRBV4-1 and TRBJ2-7; tentatively, D is TRBD1 (6 bases). This CDR3 is 15 amino acids long. Trimming left V 4 bases short and J 2 bases short, with 15 bases between. CDR1 is MGHRA and CDR2 is YSYEKL in the germline V gene. CDR3 protein: CASSLQTGSTYEQYF. CDR3 nucleotides: TGCGCCAGCAGCCTACAGACAGGTTCAACCTACGAGCAGTACTTC.

This chain links TRBV30 with TRBJ2-5, with D tentatively TRBD1 (6 bases). Looked up from germline, CDR1 is GTSNPN and CDR2 is SVGIG (reference sequence). The V gene lost 0 bases and the J gene lost 6 bases, with 11 bases spanning the gap. The CDR3 totals 13 residues. The CDR3 reads CAWSVQGTQTQYF. CDR3 DNA: TGTGCCTGGAGTGTACAGGGAACCCAGACCCAGTACTTC.

This sequence joins TRBV29-1 and TRBJ1-2; D not resolved. Germline CDR1 and CDR2: SQVTM and ANQGSEA. V lost 1 base and J 6 bases, leaving 15 bases between the germline ends. The CDR3 sequence is 14 residues long. The chain's CDR3 is CSVEVIGQPNGYTF. The CDR3, as DNA: TGCAGCGTTGAAGTTATTGGGCAGCCTAATGGCTACACCTTC.

The V gene is TRBV6-5, the J gene TRBJ1-1; D not resolved. Trimming pared 8 bases from V and 3 bases from J, leaving 13 bases between. This CDR3 comprises 13 residues. Germline V gene lookup returns CDR1 MNHEY and CDR2 SVGAGI. The CDR3 protein is CASRGVRYTEAFF. CDR3 nucleotide sequence: TGTGCCAGCCGAGGTGTGCGGTACACTGAAGCTTTCTTT.

This clone came up a few times. The V gene is TRBV7-9, the J gene TRBJ1-6; D ambiguous. The V gene's germline CDR1 is SEHNR and CDR2 FQNEAQ (reference sequence). CDR3 length: 16 amino acids. Trimming cost V 1 base and J 0 bases, with 7 bases left between them. CDR3 in amino acids: CASSLEGSSYNSPLHF. The DNA of the CDR3 is TGTGCCAGCAGCTTAGAAGGGAGCTCCTATAATTCACCCCTCCACTTT.

The chain couples TRBV19 to TRBJ1-2; TRBD1 is a possible D gene (5 bases). V lost 8 bases to trimming and J lost 4 bases, with 20 bases between them. The CDR3 runs 15 residues. CDR1 is LNHDA and CDR2 is SQIVND in the germline V gene (reference sequence). DNA of the CDR3: TGTGCCAGTTCGGCAACCCAGGGATATAGCTATGGCTACACCTTC. Residues: CASSATQGYSYGYTF.

V gene TRBV2 combines with J gene TRBJ1-5; 7 bases are a match to TRBD1. With V trimmed by 2 bases and J by 0 bases, 13 bases remained unmatched. CDR3 length: 19 residues. The V gene's germline CDR1 is SNHLY and CDR2 FYNNEI. CDR3 region: CASSELDRVRAHSNQPQHF. CDR3 nucleotides: TGTGCCAGCAGTGAACTCGACAGGGTTAGGGCCCATAGCAATCAGCCCCAGCATTTT. Drawing the rest from reference TRBV2 and TRBJ1-5, the complete variable domain is EPEVTQTPSHQVTQMGQEVILRCVPISNHLYFYWYRQILGQKVEFLVSFYNNEISEKSEIFDDQFSVERPDGSNFTLKIRSTKLEDSAMYFCASSELDRVRAHSNQPQHFGDGTRLSIL.